The clone carrying this T cell receptor beta chain appeared a few times. Its antigen is unidentified. This sample is part of a study of post-analysis software for immune sequencing data. The V and J ends lost 6 bases and 4 bases respectively, with 12 bases between them. The CDR3 has 13 residues. CDR1 MNHEY and CDR2 SVGAGI come from the germline V gene. General study results and limits: Roughly five TRBV segments appeared more often in patients than in controls, and TRBV5-6, TRBV5-1 and TRBV20-1 were among these. When compared against controls, multiple sclerosis patients showed significantly lower normalized Chao1 diversity.

Unique molecular identifiers were present in the TCR beta cDNA libraries. TCRdb itself ran the PCR reads through MiXCR, one entry per CDR3 protein. Of approximately 460,000 distinct CDR3 sequences listed, approximately 46% are singletons. The sample was blood. This sequence originates from a girl between 5 and 17 years old with multiple sclerosis. This chain links TRBV6-5 with TRBJ2-5; a weak D match, TRBD1 (5 bases). CDR3 sequence (DNA): TGTGCCAGCAGGACCCAGGGTGTAGAGACCCAGTACTTC. It specifies CASRTQGVETQYF.